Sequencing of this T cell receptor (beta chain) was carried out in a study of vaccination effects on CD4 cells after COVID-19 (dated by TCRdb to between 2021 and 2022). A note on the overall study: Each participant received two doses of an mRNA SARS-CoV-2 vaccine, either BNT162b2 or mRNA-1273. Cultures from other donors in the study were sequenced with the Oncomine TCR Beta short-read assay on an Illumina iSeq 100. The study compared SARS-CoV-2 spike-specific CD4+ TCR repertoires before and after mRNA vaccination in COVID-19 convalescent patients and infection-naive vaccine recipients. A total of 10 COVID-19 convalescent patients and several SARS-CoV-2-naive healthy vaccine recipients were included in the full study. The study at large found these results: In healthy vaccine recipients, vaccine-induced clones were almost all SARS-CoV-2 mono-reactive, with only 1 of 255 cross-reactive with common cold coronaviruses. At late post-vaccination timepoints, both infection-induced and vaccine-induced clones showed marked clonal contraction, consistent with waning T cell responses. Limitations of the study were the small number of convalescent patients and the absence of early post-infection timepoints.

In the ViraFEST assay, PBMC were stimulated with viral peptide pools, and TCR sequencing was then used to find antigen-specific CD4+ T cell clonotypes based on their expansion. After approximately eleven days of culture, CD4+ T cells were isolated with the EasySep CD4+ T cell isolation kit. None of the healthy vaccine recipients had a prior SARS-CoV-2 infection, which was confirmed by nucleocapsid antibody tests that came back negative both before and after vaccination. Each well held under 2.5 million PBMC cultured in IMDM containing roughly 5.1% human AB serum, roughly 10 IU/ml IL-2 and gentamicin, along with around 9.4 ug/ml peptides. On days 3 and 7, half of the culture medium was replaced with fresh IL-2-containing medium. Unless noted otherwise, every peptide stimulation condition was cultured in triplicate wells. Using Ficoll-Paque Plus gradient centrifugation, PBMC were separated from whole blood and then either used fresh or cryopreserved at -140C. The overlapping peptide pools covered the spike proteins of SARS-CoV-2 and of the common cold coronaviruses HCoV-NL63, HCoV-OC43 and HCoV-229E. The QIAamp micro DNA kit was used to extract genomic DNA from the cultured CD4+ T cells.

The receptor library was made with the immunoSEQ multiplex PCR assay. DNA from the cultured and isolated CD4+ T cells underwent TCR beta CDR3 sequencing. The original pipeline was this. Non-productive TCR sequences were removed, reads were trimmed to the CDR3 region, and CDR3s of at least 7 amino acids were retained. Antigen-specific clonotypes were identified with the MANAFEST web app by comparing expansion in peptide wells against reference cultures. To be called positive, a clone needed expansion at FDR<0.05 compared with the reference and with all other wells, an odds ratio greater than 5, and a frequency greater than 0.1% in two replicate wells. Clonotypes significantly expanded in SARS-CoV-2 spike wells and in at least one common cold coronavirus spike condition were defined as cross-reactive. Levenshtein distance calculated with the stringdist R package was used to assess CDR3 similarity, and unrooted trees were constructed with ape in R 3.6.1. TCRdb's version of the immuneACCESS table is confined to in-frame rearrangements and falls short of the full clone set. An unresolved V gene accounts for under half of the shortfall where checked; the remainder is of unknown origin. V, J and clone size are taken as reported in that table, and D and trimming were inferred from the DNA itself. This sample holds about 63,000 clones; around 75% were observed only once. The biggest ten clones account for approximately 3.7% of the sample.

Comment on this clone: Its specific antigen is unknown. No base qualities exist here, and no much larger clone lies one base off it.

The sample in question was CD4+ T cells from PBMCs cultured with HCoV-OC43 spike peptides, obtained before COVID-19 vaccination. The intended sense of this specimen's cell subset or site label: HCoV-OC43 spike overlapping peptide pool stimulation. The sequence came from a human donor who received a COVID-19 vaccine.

The CDR3 has the sequence CASSLGGQGGGETQYF. The nucleotides are TGTGCCAGCAGCTTAGGCGGACAGGGAGGAGGGGAGACCCAGTACTTC. The chain was built from TRBV7-8 and TRBJ2-5, and 8 junctional nucleotides match TRBD1. The germline V gene supplies CDR1 SGHVS and CDR2 FQNEAQ. Trimming takes 1 base off V and 5 bases off J; junction bases not matched to a gene: 9. The CDR3, from cysteine to phenylalanine, totals 16 residues. Just CDR3 DNA is preserved here, 48 bases in frame from base 1.